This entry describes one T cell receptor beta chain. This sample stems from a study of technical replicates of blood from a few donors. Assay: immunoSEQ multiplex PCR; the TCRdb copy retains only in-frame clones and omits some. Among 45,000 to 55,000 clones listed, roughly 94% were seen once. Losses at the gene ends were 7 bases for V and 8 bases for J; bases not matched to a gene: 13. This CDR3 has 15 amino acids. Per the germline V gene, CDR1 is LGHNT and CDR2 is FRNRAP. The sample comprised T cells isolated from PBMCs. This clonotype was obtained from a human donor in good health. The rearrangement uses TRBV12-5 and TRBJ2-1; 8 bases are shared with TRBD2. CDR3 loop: CASAPGGPVEDEQFF. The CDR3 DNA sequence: TGTGCTAGTGCCCCGGGAGGGCCGGTGGAAGATGAGCAGTTCTTC.